Detailed here is one TCR beta chain. What antigen it recognizes has not been identified. Base qualities were left out, and no much larger clone turns up one base away. This sample stems from a study of technical replicates of blood from several donors (TCRdb year 2017). The germline V gene (reference sequence) supplies CDR1 SEHNR and CDR2 FQNEAQ. The germline V end is reduced by 1 base and the J end by 2 bases; junction bases left unmatched: 4. There are 16 amino acids in the CDR3, from cysteine to phenylalanine inclusive. The retained sequence is limited to the CDR3, 48 bases, with the frame set at the first base. The library came from the immunoSEQ multiplex PCR assay. TCRdb holds this immuneACCESS table with in-frame rearrangements only. Some clones are missing; in checked studies, unresolved V genes explain under half, and the rest has no known cause. This sample has 87,000 or so clones in its table, and roughly 94% of those were observed once. The ten top clones hold around 0.3% of the sample.

The sequenced sample was T cells isolated from PBMCs. Recombination linked TRBV7-9 to TRBJ1-2; 10 bases in the middle match TRBD1. The clonotype was recovered from a human donor in good health. The sequenced DNA: TGTGCCAGCAGCTTAGGGGGGGGACAGGGGAACTATGGCTACACCTTC. Translation gives CASSLGGGQGNYGYTF.